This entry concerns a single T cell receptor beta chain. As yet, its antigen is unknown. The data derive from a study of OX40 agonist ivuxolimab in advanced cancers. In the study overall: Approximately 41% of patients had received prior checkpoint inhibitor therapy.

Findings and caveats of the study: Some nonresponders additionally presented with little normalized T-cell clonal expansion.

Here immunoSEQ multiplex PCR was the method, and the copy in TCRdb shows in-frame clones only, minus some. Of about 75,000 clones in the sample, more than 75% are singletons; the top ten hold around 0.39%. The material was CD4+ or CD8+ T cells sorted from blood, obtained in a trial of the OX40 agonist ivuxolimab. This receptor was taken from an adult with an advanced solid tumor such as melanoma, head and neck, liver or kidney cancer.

The CDR3 bases are TGTGCCAGCAGTATACAACAAACAGGGATAGTGTACTTC. Translated: CASSIQQTGIVYF. This chain uses TRBV11-2 with TRBJ2-7; weak D call: TRBD1 (6 bases). Trimming removed 6 bases at V and 12 bases at J, with 21 bases between. The CDR3 is made up of 13 amino acids. The germline CDR1 and CDR2 sequences are SGHAT and FQNNGV.